This T cell receptor beta chain was retrieved from a study of identical twins. Findings of the study overall: For monozygotic twins, models underestimated out-of-frame TCR alpha sharing.

This clonotype was found many times. As yet, its antigen is unknown. The CDR3 is made up of 14 amino acids. Germline values: CDR1 SGHDT, CDR2 YYEEEE. The V and J ends lost 3 bases and 2 bases respectively, with 12 bases between them. In TCRdb, the 5' RACE reads were re-called with MiXCR into one record per CDR3 protein. The sample lists around 220,000 distinct CDR3 sequences; more than 9% were seen once. The J gene is TRBJ2-7, the V gene TRBV5-6; a weak D match, TRBD2 (6 bases). This TCR came from a man in his fifties or sixties in good health. Sequenced material: memory T cells sorted from blood. This chain's CDR3 is CASSSLKRAYEQYF. For the CDR3, the DNA is TGTGCCAGCAGCTCTCTCAAGCGGGCCTACGAGCAGTACTTC.